One and the same sample provided the 30 T cell receptor beta chains below, sequenced in a study of blood T cell repertoires in COVID-19. Method: immunoSEQ multiplex PCR; TCRdb's copy keeps in-frame clones and lacks some. This sample has under 250,000 clones; more than 70% occur once, and the top ten carry roughly 8.8%. Sequencing was done on a sample of peripheral blood. All receptors derive from a man aged 40-49 years with active or convalescent COVID-19.

The V gene is TRBV30, the J gene TRBJ1-2; 7 bases are shared with TRBD1. V was clipped by 0 bases and J by 7 bases; unmatched bases: 11. The CDR3 has 15 amino acids. Per germline, CDR1 GTSNPN and CDR2 SVGIG (reference sequence). The CDR3 nucleotides are TGTGCCTGGAGTGTACTGTGGACAAGGGGGCCTGGCTACACCTTC. Its translation is CAWSVLWTRGPGYTF.

This rearrangement joins TRBV19 to TRBJ1-5; 10 bases align to TRBD1. V shed 7 bases, J shed 2 bases, and the junction held 11 bases outside the gene matches. CDR3 length equals 17 residues. Germline CDR1 reads LNHDA; CDR2 reads SQIVND (reference sequence). CDR3 DNA sequence: TGTGCCAGTATCCGAGGACAGGGGGGGAGTGGCAATCAGCCCCAGCATTTT. This encodes CASIRGQGGSGNQPQHF. Full variable domain (outside the CDR3, taken from reference TRBV19 and TRBJ1-5): DGGITQSPKYLFRKEGQNVTLSCEQNLNHDAMYWYRQDPGQGLRLIYYSQIVNDFQKGDIAEGYSVSREKKESFPLTVTSAQKNPTAFYLCASIRGQGGSGNQPQHFGDGTRLSIL.

This sequence joins TRBV24-1 and TRBJ1-2; the D is unclear. V lost 3 bases and J 6 bases, leaving 10 bases between the germline ends. CDR1 KGHDR and CDR2 SFDVKD come from the germline V gene. This CDR3 has 13 amino acids. CDR3 in amino acids: CATSDVAGNGYTF. The DNA for the CDR3 is TGTGCCACCAGTGATGTAGCGGGGAATGGCTACACCTTC.

The J gene is TRBJ1-2, the V gene TRBV5-4; 10 positions agree with TRBD1. V dropped 4 bases and J dropped 7; count of bases not matched to a gene: 4. Germline V gene sequence: CDR1 SGHNT, CDR2 YYREEE (reference sequence). The CDR3 runs 13 residues. The CDR3: CASSGQGDFGYTF. The DNA of the CDR3 is TGTGCCAGCAGCGGACAGGGGGATTTTGGCTACACCTTC.

The chain carries TRBV24-1 and TRBJ2-7, with a weak D call TRBD1 (6 bases). V was clipped by 3 bases and J by 7 bases, with 15 bases between them. The germline V gene encodes CDR1 KGHDR and CDR2 SFDVKD. The CDR3 is made up of 14 amino acids. CDR3 nucleotides: TGTGCCACCAGTGATGGGGCAGGGGCTGGGGAGCAGTACTTC. Translation: CATSDGAGAGEQYF.

V gene TRBV7-3 combines with J gene TRBJ2-1; D remains unclear. Germline CDR1 and CDR2: SGHTA and FQGTGA. The CDR3 has 12 amino acids. Trimming pared 2 bases from V and 8 bases from J, leaving 7 bases between. CDR3 loop: CASSLSEDEQFF. Written as DNA, the CDR3 is TGTGCCAGCAGCTTATCAGAGGATGAGCAGTTCTTC.

This chain links TRBV9 with TRBJ2-1, with D tentatively TRBD1 (5 bases). This CDR3 is built from 15 residues. V was trimmed by 0 bases and J by 0 bases, leaving 7 bases between them. Germline CDR1 and CDR2: SGDLS and YYNGEE. The CDR3 DNA is TGTGCCAGCAGCGTAGGACAGCCCTCCTACAATGAGCAGTTCTTC. This encodes CASSVGQPSYNEQFF.

The V gene is TRBV7-9, the J gene TRBJ1-5; 7 bases map to TRBD1. This CDR3 contains 16 residues. The germline V gene has CDR1 SEHNR and CDR2 FQNEAQ (reference sequence). V was clipped by 5 bases and J by 8 bases; unmatched bases: 15. The CDR3 DNA sequence: TGTGCCAGCAGCCCACTTGACAGGGCCCCTAACGAGCCCCAGCATTTT. It codes for CASSPLDRAPNEPQHF.

CDR3 protein: CASSLTARGTEAFF. CDR3 nucleotide sequence: TGCGCCAGCAGCTTAACGGCTAGGGGCACTGAAGCTTTCTTT. J is TRBJ1-1 and V is TRBV5-1; tentatively, D is TRBD1 (5 bases). Deletions cut 2 bases from V and 4 bases from J, with 12 bases between. In germline, CDR1 is SGHRS, CDR2 YFSETQ. The CDR3 is 14 amino acids. Looking up the rest from reference TRBV5-1 and TRBJ1-1 gives the full variable domain: KAGVTQTPRYLIKTRGQQVTLSCSPISGHRSVSWYQQTPGQGLQFLFEYFSETQRNKGNFPGRFSGRQFSNSRSEMNVSTLELGDSALYLCASSLTARGTEAFFGQGTRLTVV.

The sample holds a few counts of this clone. The genes are TRBV11-2 and TRBJ2-5; D remains ambiguous. V lost 5 bases and J lost 3, with 13 bases in between. Germline values: CDR1 SGHAT, CDR2 FQNNGV. The CDR3 is 14 amino acids. The CDR3 protein is CASSPPQAEETQYF. The CDR3, as DNA: TGTGCCAGCAGCCCCCCGCAGGCTGAAGAGACCCAGTACTTC.

This chain uses TRBV6-5 with TRBJ2-7, with 7 bases lining up with TRBD1. In germline, CDR1 is MNHEY, CDR2 SVGAGI. The CDR3 has 13 amino acids. V shed 9 bases, J shed 2 bases, and the junction held 7 bases outside the gene matches. The CDR3 region has the DNA TGTGCCAGTTCCCGGGACAGTGCCTACGAGCAGTACTTC. Amino acid sequence: CASSRDSAYEQYF.

The chain couples TRBV5-5 to TRBJ2-1; the match to TRBD2 covers 10 bases. V gave up 4 bases and J gave up 8 bases; unmatched junction bases: 12. Germline CDR1 reads SGHKS; CDR2 reads YYEKEE (reference sequence). The CDR3 has 16 amino acids. CDR3 coding DNA: TGTGCCAGCAGCCACCCTGGGAGCGGGAGGGGATATGAGCAGTTCTTC. As protein: CASSHPGSGRGYEQFF.

CDR3 region: CASSYDRGLETQYF. CDR3 bases: TGTGCCAGCAGCTATGACAGGGGGCTTGAGACCCAGTACTTC. This chain links TRBV7-2 with TRBJ2-5; 10 positions agree with TRBD1. The CDR3 sequence is 14 residues long. Germline CDR1 SGHTA, CDR2 FQGNSA. V shed 4 bases and J 5 bases; nucleotides not matched to a gene: 4.

In DNA, the CDR3 is TGTGCCAGCAGCTATAGCGGGGGACACTACGAGCAGTACTTC. Amino acid sequence: CASSYSGGHYEQYF. The chain joins TRBV13 to TRBJ2-7, with TRBD2 matching 9 bases. With 4 bases clipped from V and 3 bases from J, the junction kept 4 bases outside the gene matches. The germline CDR1 and CDR2 sequences are PRHDT and FYEKMQ (reference sequence). This CDR3 has 14 residues. Based on the CDR3 plus reference TRBV13 and TRBJ2-7, the full variable domain is AAGVIQSPRHLIKEKRETATLKCYPIPRHDTVYWYQQGPGQDPQFLISFYEKMQSDKGSIPDRFSAQQFSDYHSELNMSSLELGDSALYFCASSYSGGHYEQYFGPGTRLTVT.

The rearrangement uses TRBV18 and TRBJ1-2, with D possibly TRBD1 on 5 matching bases. CDR3 length: 15 amino acids. V lost 6 bases to trimming and J lost 4 bases, with 18 bases between them. CDR1 and CDR2 (germline): KGHSH, LQKENI. DNA for the CDR3: TGTGCCAGCTCCCCCGGAGGGGCGCAGAGCTATGGCTACACCTTC. Translated: CASSPGGAQSYGYTF. Combining the CDR3 with reference TRBV18 and TRBJ1-2 gives the whole variable domain NAGVMQNPRHLVRRRGQEARLRCSPMKGHSHVYWYRQLPEEGLKFMVYLQKENIIDESGMPKERFSAEFPKEGPSILRIQQVVRGDSAAYFCASSPGGAQSYGYTFGSGTRLTVV.

CDR3 loop: CASSRLAGGQVGETQYF. The CDR3 region has the DNA TGTGCCAGCTCACGGCTAGCGGGAGGACAGGTGGGAGAGACCCAGTACTTC. The rearrangement joins TRBV18 to TRBJ2-5; 11 positions match TRBD2. Per the germline V gene, CDR1 is KGHSH and CDR2 is LQKENI. The CDR3 spans 17 residues. The V and J ends lost 4 bases and 4 bases, in that order; junction bases with no gene match: 11.

The chain combines TRBV29-1 with TRBJ1-2; D perhaps matches TRBD1 (5 bases). Germline V gene sequence: CDR1 SQVTM, CDR2 ANQGSEA. V shed 4 bases and J shed 8 bases, with 23 bases lying between them. The CDR3 totals 15 residues. The CDR3 loop is CSVVPHPQGIGGYTF. CDR3 bases: TGCAGCGTTGTACCCCATCCTCAGGGAATAGGAGGCTACACCTTC.

The CDR3 protein is CASSSWTDGDETQYF. The CDR3 DNA reads as TGTGCCAGCAGCTCCTGGACAGACGGAGATGAGACCCAGTACTTC. The rearrangement links TRBV5-4 to TRBJ2-5; D is perhaps TRBD1 (6 bases). Germline V gene lookup returns CDR1 SGHNT and CDR2 YYREEE (reference sequence). There are 15 residues in the CDR3. V shed 3 bases and J shed 5 bases, with 17 bases lying between them.

V gene TRBV7-9 combines with J gene TRBJ2-5; a possible D gene is TRBD1 (6 bases). Trimming removed 2 bases at V and 0 bases at J, with 10 bases between. Germline V gene sequence: CDR1 SEHNR, CDR2 FQNEAQ (reference sequence). The CDR3 runs to 15 residues. CDR3 nucleotides: TGTGCCAGCAGCTTACAGGGACAAGACCAAGAGACCCAGTACTTC. It codes for CASSLQGQDQETQYF.

The chain links TRBV11-2 to TRBJ1-1, with D unresolved. The germline V and J ends were trimmed by 0 bases and 0 bases, with 5 bases remaining between them. This CDR3 spans 14 amino acids. CDR1 and CDR2 (germline): SGHAT, FQNNGV. CDR3 amino acids: CASSLDHLNTEAFF. CDR3 DNA: TGTGCCAGCAGCTTAGATCATCTGAACACTGAAGCTTTCTTT. Supplemented by reference TRBV11-2 and TRBJ1-1, the full variable domain reads EAGVAQSPRYKIIEKRQSVAFWCNPISGHATLYWYQQILGQGPKLLIQFQNNGVVDDSQLPKDRFSAERLKGVDSTLKIQPAKLEDSAVYLCASSLDHLNTEAFFGQGTRLTVV.

The CDR3 loop is CASSLVRFNEQFF. DNA of the CDR3: TGTGCCAGCAGCTTAGTGCGGTTCAATGAGCAGTTCTTC. This chain joins TRBV11-2 and TRBJ2-1; D not certain. The CDR3 contains 13 residues. V was shortened by 1 base and J by 6 bases, with 7 bases between the two germline ends. Germline V CDR1 and CDR2: SGHAT, FQNNGV.

The chain is built from TRBV10-3 and TRBJ2-7, with 7 bases lining up with TRBD1. J was trimmed by 4 bases and V by 6 bases; bases with no gene match: 9. The CDR3 is 14 residues long. Germline values: CDR1 ENHRY, CDR2 SYGVKD. In nucleotides, the CDR3 is TGTGCCATCAGGAGAACAGGGGTGGCTTACGAGCAGTACTTC. Translation gives CAIRRTGVAYEQYF.

The CDR3 coding sequence is TGTGCCAGTAGTATACAGGGATTACAAGACGAGCAGTACTTC. It yields the protein CASSIQGLQDEQYF. The chain has TRBV19 and TRBJ2-7, with D possibly TRBD1 on 5 matching bases. The CDR3 is made up of 14 amino acids. The germline gives CDR1 LNHDA, CDR2 SQIVND (reference sequence). The V end was cut by 2 bases, the J end by 5 bases, with 13 bases between. The complete variable domain, with remaining parts taken from reference TRBV19 and TRBJ2-7, reads DGGITQSPKYLFRKEGQNVTLSCEQNLNHDAMYWYRQDPGQGLRLIYYSQIVNDFQKGDIAEGYSVSREKKESFPLTVTSAQKNPTAFYLCASSIQGLQDEQYFGPGTRLTVT.

The CDR3 region has the DNA TGTGCCAGCAGCGCCACACGGGGGGGTGAGCAGTACTTC. Residues: CASSATRGGEQYF. J is TRBJ2-7 and V is TRBV6-4, with 8 bases lining up with TRBD2. Germline V gene sequence: CDR1 MRHNA, CDR2 SNTAGT. V lost 6 bases to trimming and J lost 7 bases; unmatched junction nucleotides: 8. This CDR3 region has 13 residues.

Details on this clone: Other DNA variants within this sample encode the same CDR3. The genes are TRBV5-1 and TRBJ2-2; 7 bases are a match to TRBD1. Trimming at V came to 2 bases and at J to 5 bases, leaving 0 bases not matched to a gene. From germline, CDR1 is SGHRS and CDR2 YFSETQ. The CDR3 extends over 13 amino acids. CDR3 protein: CASSLQGTGELFF. DNA of the CDR3: TGCGCCAGCAGCTTACAGGGGACCGGGGAGCTGTTTTTT. The full variable domain, its missing parts supplied by reference TRBV5-1 and TRBJ2-2, is KAGVTQTPRYLIKTRGQQVTLSCSPISGHRSVSWYQQTPGQGLQFLFEYFSETQRNKGNFPGRFSGRQFSNSRSEMNVSTLELGDSALYLCASSLQGTGELFFGEGSRLTVL.

This clone appeared once. This rearrangement joins TRBV7-2 to TRBJ1-2, with D possibly matching TRBD1 (6 bases). Trimming took off 7 bases at V and 4 bases at J, with 22 bases between the two ends. This CDR3 contains 16 residues. Germline CDR1 SGHTA, CDR2 FQGNSA. The CDR3 reads CASTQFMTGPGYGYTF. The CDR3 DNA is TGTGCCAGCACCCAATTCATGACAGGTCCCGGCTATGGCTACACCTTC.

The J gene is TRBJ2-5, the V gene TRBV5-1, with a possible D match to TRBD1 (6 bases). The V and J ends lost 1 base and 2 bases respectively, with 12 bases between them. In germline, CDR1 is SGHRS, CDR2 YFSETQ. The CDR3 runs to 15 residues. The CDR3 loop reads CASSLKGQFQETQYF. The CDR3 region has the DNA TGCGCCAGCAGCTTGAAAGGACAGTTTCAAGAGACCCAGTACTTC.

The rearrangement links TRBV2 to TRBJ1-1; D remains ambiguous. The germline V and J ends were trimmed by 5 bases and 0 bases, with 4 bases remaining between them. There are 12 residues in the CDR3. Germline assignment: CDR1 SNHLY and CDR2 FYNNEI. The CDR3 spells CASSSVNTEAFF. The CDR3 DNA sequence: TGTGCCAGCAGTTCTGTGAACACTGAAGCTTTCTTT.

This clone was detected a few times. V and J are TRBV7-9 and TRBJ1-1; 8 nucleotides line up with TRBD1. The V gene's germline CDR1 is SEHNR and CDR2 FQNEAQ (reference sequence). The CDR3 totals 14 residues. The V gene end was trimmed by 4 bases and the J gene end by 3 bases; junction bases not matched to a gene: 4. CDR3 loop: CASSSGQVYTEAFF. The CDR3 DNA reads as TGTGCCAGCAGCTCGGGACAGGTGTACACTGAAGCTTTCTTT.

The chain is built from TRBV11-2 and TRBJ2-7; tentative D call: TRBD1 (6 bases). The CDR3 has 19 residues. Deletions cut 5 bases from V and 4 bases from J, with 30 bases between. The germline V gene has CDR1 SGHAT and CDR2 FQNNGV. CDR3 loop: CASSQAWAGDGPTPYEQYF. CDR3 DNA: TGTGCCAGCAGCCAGGCTTGGGCAGGGGACGGTCCGACACCTTACGAGCAGTACTTC.